A single sample is the source of the 26 T cell receptor beta chains below, sequenced in a study of cytotoxic CD8 clonotypes in ibrutinib-treated CLL. The method was immunoSEQ multiplex PCR; TCRdb's version includes in-frame clones alone and lacks a portion of them. The table lists roughly 29,000 clones, less than 75% of them singletons. The specimen was PBMCs, collected before ibrutinib treatment. Receptors were obtained from a human donor with chronic lymphocytic leukemia.

The CDR3 region has the DNA TGTGCCAGCAGTGGGGACAGGCTTTACGAGCAGTACTTC. This translates into CASSGDRLYEQYF. This sequence joins TRBV2 and TRBJ2-7; TRBD1 matches 8 bases. J lost 4 bases, V lost 4 bases, and 3 bases had no gene match. The CDR3 runs to 13 residues. Germline values: CDR1 SNHLY, CDR2 FYNNEI.

This clone was counted a single time. V and J are TRBV27 and TRBJ2-1; a weak D match, TRBD2 (5 bases). This CDR3 region has 15 residues. V was pared by 6 bases and J by 0 bases, with 12 bases between. Germline loops: CDR1 MNHEY, CDR2 SMNVEV (reference sequence). CDR3 nucleotides: TGTGCCAGCAGCACGGGGTCTAGCTCCTACAATGAGCAGTTCTTC. The encoded protein is CASSTGSSSYNEQFF.

The V gene is TRBV27, the J gene TRBJ2-7; 8 nucleotides match TRBD1. The germline CDR1 and CDR2 sequences are MNHEY and SMNVEV (reference sequence). V lost 4 bases and J lost 3; bases outside the gene matches: 5. The CDR3 is 14 residues long. CDR3 region: CASSSYRGDYEQYF. The CDR3, as DNA: TGTGCCAGCAGTTCCTACAGGGGGGACTACGAGCAGTACTTC.

The rearrangement joins TRBV4-1 to TRBJ2-7; 9 bases map to TRBD1. V shed 1 base, J shed 1 base, and the junction held 5 bases outside the gene matches. The CDR3 totals 16 residues. Germline V gene lookup returns CDR1 MGHRA and CDR2 YSYEKL. The CDR3 region is CASSQGRGTGSYEQYF. The CDR3 nucleotides are TGCGCCAGCAGCCAAGGTAGGGGGACAGGGTCCTACGAGCAGTACTTC.

This clone was recorded once. The chain is built from TRBV15 and TRBJ2-3; no clear D gene. The CDR3 has 13 residues. From germline, CDR1 is LNHNV and CDR2 YYDKDF (reference sequence). The V and J ends lost 5 bases and 4 bases respectively, with 10 bases between them. The CDR3 reads CATSGYRADTQYF. DNA for the CDR3: TGTGCCACCAGCGGATATAGGGCAGATACGCAGTATTTT.

The gene calls are TRBV6-6 and TRBJ1-2; tentative D call: TRBD1 (5 bases). Germline V gives CDR1 MNHNY, CDR2 SVGAGI (reference sequence). Deletions cut 7 bases from V and 8 bases from J, with 17 bases between. The CDR3 extends over 13 amino acids. The CDR3 protein is CASTQGTLGGYTF. The CDR3 region has the DNA TGTGCCAGCACCCAAGGGACTTTGGGAGGCTACACCTTC.

The gene calls are TRBV7-9 and TRBJ2-7, with D hard to call. The germline CDR1 and CDR2 sequences are SEHNR and FQNEAQ (reference sequence). The CDR3 runs 13 residues. The V and J ends lost 1 base and 3 bases respectively, with 7 bases between them. The CDR3, as DNA: TGTGCCAGCAGCTTAGTGACGGGCTACGAGCAGTACTTC. This sequence encodes CASSLVTGYEQYF.

The chain couples TRBV15 to TRBJ2-7, with 7 nucleotides matching TRBD1. The CDR3 extends over 14 amino acids. The V and J ends lost 3 bases and 6 bases, in that order; junction bases with no gene match: 8. Per germline, CDR1 LNHNV and CDR2 YYDKDF (reference sequence). CDR3 sequence (DNA): TGTGCCACCAGCAGGACAGGGTATGTAGGCGAGCAGTACTTC. Translating it yields CATSRTGYVGEQYF.

This clone was counted a single time. The chain links TRBV19 to TRBJ1-1, with 7 bases lining up with TRBD1. Per germline, CDR1 LNHDA and CDR2 SQIVND (reference sequence). Germline trimming cut 5 bases from V and 0 bases from J; bases unmatched to any gene: 9. The length of the CDR3 is 16 residues. This chain's CDR3 is CASSPRYRGMNTEAFF. The DNA of the CDR3 is TGTGCCAGTAGTCCACGTTACAGGGGAATGAACACTGAAGCTTTCTTT.

The J gene is TRBJ2-2, the V gene TRBV5-1; TRBD1 matches at 9 bases. Trimming at V came to 4 bases and at J to 4 bases, leaving 5 bases not matched to a gene. Germline CDR1 is SGHRS and CDR2 is YFSETQ. The CDR3 has 15 residues. The CDR3 sequence is CASSQPTGGTGELFF. CDR3 nucleotides: TGCGCCAGCAGCCAACCGACAGGGGGCACCGGGGAGCTGTTTTTT.

In this sample, this clone turned up a few times. The rearrangement joins TRBV11-2 to TRBJ2-1, with TRBD2 as a possible D gene (5 bases). V shed 5 bases and J shed 0 bases, with 11 bases lying between them. This CDR3 spans 15 amino acids. Germline CDR1 SGHAT, CDR2 FQNNGV. CDR3 protein: CASSHSGNSYNEQFF. The CDR3 nucleotides read TGTGCCAGCAGCCACAGCGGAAACTCCTACAATGAGCAGTTCTTC. Full variable domain (rest looked up from reference TRBV11-2 and TRBJ2-1): EAGVAQSPRYKIIEKRQSVAFWCNPISGHATLYWYQQILGQGPKLLIQFQNNGVVDDSQLPKDRFSAERLKGVDSTLKIQPAKLEDSAVYLCASSHSGNSYNEQFFGPGTRLTVL.

The chain carries TRBV5-6 and TRBJ2-7; no reliable D call. This CDR3 is built from 14 residues. Trimming removed 1 base at V and 0 bases at J, with 8 bases between. Germline assignment: CDR1 SGHDT and CDR2 YYEEEE. CDR3 protein: CASSLSPNSYEQYF. The DNA of the CDR3 is TGTGCCAGCAGCTTGTCACCGAACTCCTACGAGCAGTACTTC.

The chain uses TRBV5-1 and TRBJ1-2; perhaps TRBD1 as D (5 bases). V was trimmed by 1 base and J by 6 bases, leaving 13 bases between them. The CDR3 totals 14 residues. Germline CDR1 SGHRS, CDR2 YFSETQ. CDR3 sequence reads: CASSLSFGDHGYTF. The CDR3 DNA is TGCGCCAGCAGCTTGTCTTTTGGGGACCATGGCTACACCTTC.

The chain has TRBV5-1 and TRBJ2-7, with 11 bases identical to TRBD2. Germline CDR1 and CDR2: SGHRS and YFSETQ. The CDR3 sequence is 15 residues long. V lost 2 bases, J lost 4 bases, and 5 bases stayed unmatched. In nucleotides, the CDR3 is TGCGCCAGCAGCTTAGAGGCTAGCGGGAGGTACGAGCAGTACTTC. It translates to CASSLEASGRYEQYF.

V and J are TRBV18 and TRBJ2-7; 7 bases are shared with TRBD1. The germline V gene has CDR1 KGHSH and CDR2 LQKENI. The trim removed 3 bases at V and 5 bases at J, leaving 4 bases unmatched. The CDR3 runs to 13 residues. The CDR3 region is CASSPDRDHEQYF. CDR3 DNA sequence: TGTGCCAGCTCACCCGACAGGGACCACGAGCAGTACTTC.

This chain connects TRBV7-9 to TRBJ1-1; D might be TRBD1 (6 bases). The CDR3 totals 14 residues. The V end was cut by 5 bases, the J end by 3 bases, with 13 bases between. CDR1 is SEHNR and CDR2 is FQNEAQ in the germline V gene (reference sequence). The CDR3 here is CASSVRGGDTEAFF. The CDR3 region has the DNA TGTGCCAGCAGCGTCCGAGGGGGAGACACTGAAGCTTTCTTT.

This chain connects TRBV5-1 to TRBJ1-6, with unresolved D. V was trimmed by 0 bases and J by 5 bases, leaving 15 bases between them. This CDR3 contains 17 residues. Germline V CDR1 and CDR2: SGHRS, YFSETQ. The CDR3 reads CASSLVPGAPNNSPLHF. The DNA of the CDR3 is TGCGCCAGCAGCTTGGTCCCAGGAGCCCCAAATAATTCACCCCTCCACTTT. The whole variable domain, filled in from reference TRBV5-1 and TRBJ1-6, reads KAGVTQTPRYLIKTRGQQVTLSCSPISGHRSVSWYQQTPGQGLQFLFEYFSETQRNKGNFPGRFSGRQFSNSRSEMNVSTLELGDSALYLCASSLVPGAPNNSPLHFGNGTRLTVT.

This chain links TRBV5-5 with TRBJ1-5, with 7 nucleotides matching TRBD1. CDR1 is SGHKS and CDR2 is YYEKEE in the germline V gene (reference sequence). V lost 5 bases and J lost 3; bases outside the gene matches: 5. This CDR3 is 14 amino acids long. The chain's CDR3 is CASRQTGDNQPQHF. CDR3 DNA sequence: TGTGCCAGCAGGCAAACAGGGGACAATCAGCCCCAGCATTTT.

CDR3 DNA sequence: TGTGCCAGCAGTTCAACCTCGACAGGGGGCGCCGAGCATGGCTACACCTTC. Translation gives CASSSTSTGGAEHGYTF. The rearrangement joins TRBV28 to TRBJ1-2; TRBD1 matches 10 bases. Trimming removed 4 bases from V and 6 bases from J; junction bases left unmatched: 14. The germline V gene has CDR1 MDHEN and CDR2 SYDVKM. CDR3 length: 17 amino acids.

V is TRBV9 and J is TRBJ2-3; 9 nucleotides line up with TRBD2. CDR1 SGDLS and CDR2 YYNGEE come from the germline V gene. This CDR3 is built from 17 residues. V lost 0 bases to trimming and J lost 1 base; unmatched junction nucleotides: 6. The CDR3 is CASSVVGGGAGTDTQYF. The CDR3 DNA follows: TGTGCCAGCAGCGTAGTCGGCGGGGGGGCTGGCACAGATACGCAGTATTTT.

The gene calls are TRBV10-3 and TRBJ2-7, with TRBD1 identical over 9 bases. After removal of 6 bases from V and 3 bases from J, the junction contained 9 bases not matched to a gene. CDR1 is ENHRY, CDR2 SYGVKD, per germline. There are 15 residues in the CDR3. The CDR3 region has the DNA TGTGCCATCAGGAGGGGGACAGGGAATTACTACGAGCAGTACTTC. It translates to CAIRRGTGNYYEQYF.

This chain uses TRBV28 with TRBJ1-4; D call uncertain. The germline gives CDR1 MDHEN, CDR2 SYDVKM. Trimming took off 1 base at V and 0 bases at J, with 12 bases between the two ends. CDR3 size: 17 residues. This CDR3 reads CASSLSWQYSTNEKLFF. The CDR3 DNA sequence: TGTGCCAGCAGTTTATCTTGGCAGTATTCAACTAATGAAAAACTGTTTTTT. The full variable domain, its missing parts supplied by reference TRBV28 and TRBJ1-4, is DVKVTQSSRYLVKRTGEKVFLECVQDMDHENMFWYRQDPGLGLRLIYFSYDVKMKEKGDIPEGYSVSREKKERFSLILESASTNQTSMYLCASSLSWQYSTNEKLFFGSGTQLSVL.

The CDR3 DNA is TGTGCCAGCTCACCACTTCGGGCGAATCAGCCCCAGCATTTT. Protein sequence: CASSPLRANQPQHF. This chain connects TRBV18 to TRBJ1-5; D is ambiguous. This CDR3 spans 14 amino acids. Germline V CDR1 and CDR2: KGHSH, LQKENI. Trimming took off 1 base at V and 4 bases at J, with 8 bases between the two ends.

The CDR3 reads CAISDKYLEGGSLQETQYF. The CDR3 DNA reads TGTGCCATCAGTGACAAATATCTGGAAGGGGGTTCACTACAAGAGACCCAGTACTTC. This chain links TRBV10-3 with TRBJ2-5; D is possibly TRBD1 (6 bases). The germline CDR1 and CDR2 sequences are ENHRY and SYGVKD. V was shortened by 3 bases and J by 2 bases, with 25 bases between the two germline ends. This CDR3 region has 19 residues.

V is TRBV5-4 and J is TRBJ1-2, with TRBD1 as a possible D gene (5 bases). The germline CDR1 and CDR2 sequences are SGHNT and YYREEE (reference sequence). The CDR3 contains 14 residues. The V end lost 0 bases, the J end lost 4 bases, and 10 bases lay between the germline ends. This CDR3 is CASSLGRGPYGYTF. CDR3 sequence (DNA): TGTGCCAGCAGCTTGGGAAGGGGTCCCTATGGCTACACCTTC.

This clone appeared once. The chain is built from TRBV7-2 and TRBJ2-5, with a weak D call TRBD2 (5 bases). The CDR3 runs 16 residues. Looked up from germline, CDR1 is SGHTA and CDR2 is FQGNSA. The V gene lost 5 bases and the J gene lost 5 bases, with 21 bases spanning the gap. In DNA, the CDR3 is TGTGCCAGCAGCGTGGAGCGGTGGGGAGTAAAGGAGACCCAGTACTTC. It yields the protein CASSVERWGVKETQYF.